This T cell receptor beta chain was retrieved from a study of T cells in women clearing cervical HPV infection. Study-level background: HLA type stays a possible confounder, typing being limited.

Data came from immunoSEQ multiplex PCR; TCRdb stores just in-frame clones and leaves some out. This sample carries about 16,000 clones, with roughly 7.2% going to the ten biggest clones. The sequence was obtained from a woman aged 18 to 75 with a cervical HPV16 infection that either progressed to CIN3+ or cleared (not recorded which). The sample taken for sequencing was blood buffy coat.

Partial CDR3 DNA: TGTGCCAGCAGCAAAGGGACAGCGGCCTACGAG. It yields the protein CASSKGTAAYE. Given in full, the CDR3 is CASSKGTAAYEQYF. V and J are TRBV7-9 and TRBJ2-7; TRBD1 aligns across 7 bases. The DNA ends 3 residues before the CDR3 does, and the rest of the CDR3 is filled in from the germline J gene. CDR1 and CDR2 (germline): SEHNR, FQNEAQ (reference sequence). The CDR3 extends over 14 amino acids. V dropped 5 bases and J dropped 2; count of bases not matched to a gene: 6.